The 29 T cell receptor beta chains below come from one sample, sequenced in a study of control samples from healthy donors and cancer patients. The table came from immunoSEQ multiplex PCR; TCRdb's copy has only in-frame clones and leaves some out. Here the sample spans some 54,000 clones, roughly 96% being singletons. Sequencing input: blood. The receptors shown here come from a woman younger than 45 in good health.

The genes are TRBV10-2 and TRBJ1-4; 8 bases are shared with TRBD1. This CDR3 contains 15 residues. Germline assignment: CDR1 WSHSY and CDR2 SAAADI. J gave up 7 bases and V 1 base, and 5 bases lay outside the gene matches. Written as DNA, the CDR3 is TGCGCCAGCAGTGAGTGGACAGGGATCGGTGAAAAACTGTTTTTT. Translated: CASSEWTGIGEKLFF.

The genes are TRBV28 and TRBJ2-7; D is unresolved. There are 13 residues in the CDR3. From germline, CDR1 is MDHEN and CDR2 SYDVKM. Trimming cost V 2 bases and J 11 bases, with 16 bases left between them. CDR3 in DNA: TGTGCCAGCAGTTTACCCCAGCGTCACACGGAGTACTTC. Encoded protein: CASSLPQRHTEYF.

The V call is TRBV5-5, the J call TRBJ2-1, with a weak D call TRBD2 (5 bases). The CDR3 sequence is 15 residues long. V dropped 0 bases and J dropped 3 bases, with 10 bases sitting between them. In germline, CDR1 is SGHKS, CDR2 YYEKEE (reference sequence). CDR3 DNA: TGTGCCAGCAGCTTGGTGGGAGTACGCTACAATGAGCAGTTCTTC. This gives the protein CASSLVGVRYNEQFF.

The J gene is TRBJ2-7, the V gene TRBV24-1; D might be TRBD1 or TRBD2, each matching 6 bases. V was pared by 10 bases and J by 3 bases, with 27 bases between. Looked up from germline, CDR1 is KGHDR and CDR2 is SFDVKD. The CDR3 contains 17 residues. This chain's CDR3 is CATKARRRGWRDYEQYF. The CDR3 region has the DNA TGTGCCACTAAAGCAAGAAGGAGGGGGTGGAGGGACTACGAGCAGTACTTC.

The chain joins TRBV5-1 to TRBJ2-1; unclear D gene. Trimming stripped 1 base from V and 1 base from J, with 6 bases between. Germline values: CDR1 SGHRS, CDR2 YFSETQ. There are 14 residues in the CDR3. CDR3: CASSLHGSYNEQFF. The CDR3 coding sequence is TGCGCCAGCAGCTTGCACGGTTCCTACAATGAGCAGTTCTTC.

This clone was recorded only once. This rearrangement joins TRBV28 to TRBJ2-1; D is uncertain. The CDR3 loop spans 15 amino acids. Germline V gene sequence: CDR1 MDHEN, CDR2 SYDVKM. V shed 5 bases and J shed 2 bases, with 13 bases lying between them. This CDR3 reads CASSPRPLAYNEQFF. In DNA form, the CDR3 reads TGTGCCAGCAGTCCTAGACCCTTAGCCTACAATGAGCAGTTCTTC.

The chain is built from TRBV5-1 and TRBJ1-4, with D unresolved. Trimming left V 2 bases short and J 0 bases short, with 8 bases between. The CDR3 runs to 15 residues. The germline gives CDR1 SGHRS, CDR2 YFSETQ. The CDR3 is CASSFLPATNEKLFF. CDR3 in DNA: TGCGCCAGCAGCTTTCTTCCCGCAACTAATGAAAAACTGTTTTTT.

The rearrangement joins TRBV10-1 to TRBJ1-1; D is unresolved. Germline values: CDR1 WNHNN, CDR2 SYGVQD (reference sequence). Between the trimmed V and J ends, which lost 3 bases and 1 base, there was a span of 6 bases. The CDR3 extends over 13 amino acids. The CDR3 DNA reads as TGCGCCAGCAGTGAATCGGGGAACACTGAAGCTTTCTTT. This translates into CASSESGNTEAFF.

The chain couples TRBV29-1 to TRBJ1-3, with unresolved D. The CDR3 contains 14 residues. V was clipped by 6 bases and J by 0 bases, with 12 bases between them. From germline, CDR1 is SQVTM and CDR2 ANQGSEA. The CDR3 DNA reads TGCAGCGTGCGGACGCCAGCCTCTGGAAACACCATATATTTT. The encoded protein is CSVRTPASGNTIYF.

This CDR3 reads CASSWEGLSSYEQYF. CDR3 sequence (DNA): TGTGCCAGCAGCTGGGAGGGACTGAGCTCCTACGAGCAGTACTTC. The chain joins TRBV5-6 to TRBJ2-7, with 7 nucleotides matching TRBD2. Germline loops: CDR1 SGHDT, CDR2 YYEEEE. With V trimmed by 3 bases and J by 0 bases, 6 bases remained unmatched. The CDR3 runs 15 residues.

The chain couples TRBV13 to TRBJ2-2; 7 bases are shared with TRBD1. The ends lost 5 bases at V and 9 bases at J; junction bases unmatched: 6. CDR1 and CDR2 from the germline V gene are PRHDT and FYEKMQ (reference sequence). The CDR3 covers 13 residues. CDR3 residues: CASSVQGSRELFF. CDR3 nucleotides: TGTGCCAGCAGCGTACAGGGGAGCCGGGAGCTGTTTTTT. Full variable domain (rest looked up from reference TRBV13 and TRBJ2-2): AAGVIQSPRHLIKEKRETATLKCYPIPRHDTVYWYQQGPGQDPQFLISFYEKMQSDKGSIPDRFSAQQFSDYHSELNMSSLELGDSALYFCASSVQGSRELFFGEGSRLTVL.

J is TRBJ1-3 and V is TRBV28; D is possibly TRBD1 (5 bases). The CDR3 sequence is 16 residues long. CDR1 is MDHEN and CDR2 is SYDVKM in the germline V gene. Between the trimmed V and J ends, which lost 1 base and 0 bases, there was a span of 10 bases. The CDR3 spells CASSLSRGISGNTIYF. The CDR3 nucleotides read TGTGCCAGCAGTTTATCTAGGGGTATCTCTGGAAACACCATATATTTT.

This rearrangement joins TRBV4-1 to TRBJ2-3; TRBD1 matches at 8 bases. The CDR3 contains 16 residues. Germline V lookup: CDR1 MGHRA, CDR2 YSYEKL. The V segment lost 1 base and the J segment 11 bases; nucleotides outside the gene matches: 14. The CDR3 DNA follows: TGCGCCAGCAGCCAAGGGCCGGGGGTCGGGACAGGATTGCAGTATTTT. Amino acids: CASSQGPGVGTGLQYF.

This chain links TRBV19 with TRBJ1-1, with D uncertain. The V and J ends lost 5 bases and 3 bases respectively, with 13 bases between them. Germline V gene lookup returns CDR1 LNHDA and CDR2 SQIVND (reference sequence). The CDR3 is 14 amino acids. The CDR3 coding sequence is TGTGCCAGTAGTGATGACCGGGAGGACACTGAAGCTTTCTTT. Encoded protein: CASSDDREDTEAFF.

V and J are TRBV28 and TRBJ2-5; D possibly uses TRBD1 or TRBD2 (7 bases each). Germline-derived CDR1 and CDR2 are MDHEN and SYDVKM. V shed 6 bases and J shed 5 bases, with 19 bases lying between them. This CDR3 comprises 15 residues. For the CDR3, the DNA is TGTGCCAGCAGCCACTACAGGGGAGGGGGTGAGACCCAGTACTTC. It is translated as CASSHYRGGGETQYF.

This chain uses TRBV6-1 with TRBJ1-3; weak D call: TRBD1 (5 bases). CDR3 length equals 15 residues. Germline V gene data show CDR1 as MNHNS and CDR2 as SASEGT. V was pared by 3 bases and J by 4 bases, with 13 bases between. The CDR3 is CASSDRAAGGNTIYF. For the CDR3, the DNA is TGTGCCAGCAGTGACAGGGCCGCCGGAGGAAACACCATATATTTT.

The CDR3 reads CATSRVGGGGNLAKNIQYF. The CDR3 DNA reads as TGTGCCACCAGCAGAGTTGGCGGGGGGGGGAATTTAGCCAAAAACATTCAGTACTTC. The gene calls are TRBV15 and TRBJ2-4; 9 bases are a match to TRBD2. J gave up 0 bases and V 1 base, and 10 bases lay outside the gene matches. Germline CDR1 reads LNHNV; CDR2 reads YYDKDF (reference sequence). The CDR3 loop spans 19 amino acids.

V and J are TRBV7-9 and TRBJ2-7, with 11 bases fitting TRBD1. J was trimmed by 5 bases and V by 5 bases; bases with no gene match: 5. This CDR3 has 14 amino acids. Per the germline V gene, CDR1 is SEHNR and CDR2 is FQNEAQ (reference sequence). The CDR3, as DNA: TGTGCCAGCAGCCCGGACAGGGGGCCGGACGAGCAGTACTTC. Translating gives CASSPDRGPDEQYF.

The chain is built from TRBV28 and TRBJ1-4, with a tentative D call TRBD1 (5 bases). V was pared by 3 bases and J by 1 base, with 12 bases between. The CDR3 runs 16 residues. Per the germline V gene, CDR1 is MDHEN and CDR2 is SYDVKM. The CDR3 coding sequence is TGTGCCAGCAGTTTCGACCAGGGAGGAACTAATGAAAAACTGTTTTTT. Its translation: CASSFDQGGTNEKLFF.

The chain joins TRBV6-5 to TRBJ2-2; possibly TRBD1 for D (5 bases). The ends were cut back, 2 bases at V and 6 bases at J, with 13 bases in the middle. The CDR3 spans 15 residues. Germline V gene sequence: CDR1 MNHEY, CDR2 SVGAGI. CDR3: CASSYVGPDSGELFF. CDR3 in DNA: TGTGCCAGCAGTTACGTGGGGCCTGATTCCGGGGAGCTGTTTTTT.

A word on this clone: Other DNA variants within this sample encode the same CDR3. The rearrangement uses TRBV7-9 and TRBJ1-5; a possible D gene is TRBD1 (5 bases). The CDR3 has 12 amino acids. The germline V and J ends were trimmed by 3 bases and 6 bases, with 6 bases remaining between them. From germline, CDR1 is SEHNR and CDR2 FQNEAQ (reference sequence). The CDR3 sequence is CASSLGGQPQHF. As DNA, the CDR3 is TGTGCCAGCAGCTTGGGGGGTCAGCCCCAGCATTTT.

The CDR3 loop is CASSGRWDTEAFF. The CDR3 bases are TGTGCCTCCTCTGGCAGGTGGGACACTGAAGCTTTCTTT. The chain carries TRBV10-3 and TRBJ1-1; no clear D. With 11 bases removed from V and 3 bases from J, the gap between germline ends came to 16 bases. Germline V gene data show CDR1 as ENHRY and CDR2 as SYGVKD. This CDR3 contains 13 residues.

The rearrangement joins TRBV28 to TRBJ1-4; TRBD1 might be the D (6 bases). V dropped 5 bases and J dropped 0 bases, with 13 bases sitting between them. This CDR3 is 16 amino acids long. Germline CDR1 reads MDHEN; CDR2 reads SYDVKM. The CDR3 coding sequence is TGTGCCAGCAGTATCCTAGGGGGTTCAACTAATGAAAAACTGTTTTTT. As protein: CASSILGGSTNEKLFF.

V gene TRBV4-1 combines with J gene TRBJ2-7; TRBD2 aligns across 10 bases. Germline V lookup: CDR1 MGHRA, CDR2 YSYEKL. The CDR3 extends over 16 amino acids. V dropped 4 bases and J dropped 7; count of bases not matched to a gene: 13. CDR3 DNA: TGCGCCAGCAGCCTTAGAGCCGGGACTAGCGATGGGGAGCAGTACTTC. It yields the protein CASSLRAGTSDGEQYF.

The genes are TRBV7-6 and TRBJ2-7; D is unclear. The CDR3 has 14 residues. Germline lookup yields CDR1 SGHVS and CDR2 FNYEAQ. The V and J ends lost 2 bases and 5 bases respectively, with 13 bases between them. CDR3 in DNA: TGTGCCAGCAGCTTAAGGCCGGGTCGGGACGAGCAGTACTTC. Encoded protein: CASSLRPGRDEQYF. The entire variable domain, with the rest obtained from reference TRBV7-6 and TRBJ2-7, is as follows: GAGVSQSPRYKVTKRGQDVALRCDPISGHVSLYWYRQALGQGPEFLTYFNYEAQQDKSGLPNDRFSAERPEGSISTLTIQRTEQRDSAMYRCASSLRPGRDEQYFGPGTRLTVT.

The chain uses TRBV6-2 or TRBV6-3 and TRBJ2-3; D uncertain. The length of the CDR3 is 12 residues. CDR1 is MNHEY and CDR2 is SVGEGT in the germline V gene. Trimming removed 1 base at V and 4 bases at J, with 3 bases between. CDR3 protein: CASSYYADTQYF. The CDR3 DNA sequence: TGTGCCAGCAGTTACTACGCAGATACGCAGTATTTT.

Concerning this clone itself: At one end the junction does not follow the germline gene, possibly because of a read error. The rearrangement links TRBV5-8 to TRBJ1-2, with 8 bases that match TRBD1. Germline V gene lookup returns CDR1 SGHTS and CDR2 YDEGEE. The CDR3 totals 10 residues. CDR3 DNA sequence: TGTGCCAGCAGCCTCTGGACAGGGCCCTTC. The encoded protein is CASSLWTGPF.

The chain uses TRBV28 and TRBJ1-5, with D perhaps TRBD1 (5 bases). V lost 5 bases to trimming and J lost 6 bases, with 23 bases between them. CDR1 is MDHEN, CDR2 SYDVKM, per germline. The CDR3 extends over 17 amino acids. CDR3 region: CASSPPLGRAGSQPQHF. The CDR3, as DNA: TGTGCCAGCAGTCCCCCCTTAGGCAGGGCCGGGAGTCAGCCCCAGCATTTT.

Written as DNA, the CDR3 is TGTGCCTGTGACGGACAGACGACCTACGAGCAGTACTTC. Encoded protein: CACDGQTTYEQYF. This chain links TRBV30 with TRBJ2-7; weak D call: TRBD1 (6 bases). CDR1 GTSNPN and CDR2 SVGIG come from the germline V gene (reference sequence). Trimming removed 6 bases from V and 2 bases from J, with 14 bases in between. The CDR3 sequence is 13 residues long. Supplemented by reference TRBV30 and TRBJ2-7, the full variable domain reads SQTIHQWPATLVQPVGSPLSLECTVEGTSNPNLYWYRQAAGRGLQLLFYSVGIGQISSEVPQNLSASRPQDRQFILSSKKLLLSDSGFYLCACDGQTTYEQYFGPGTRLTVT.